This T cell receptor (beta chain) was documented in a study of beta chain features in type 1 diabetes. Approximately 100 mL of blood, on average, came from one heparinised draw per donor. Over 95% purity was reached by all sorted populations. What was sequenced were expressed TCRB transcripts, since all of the isolated RNA had been reverse transcribed. Repertoires were generated with immunoSEQ multiplex PCR, while TCRdb's copy carries only in-frame clones and drops some. The profile shows around 330,000 clones, more than 9.5% of them singletons. This clone was detected a few times. Germline lookup yields CDR1 SGHDT and CDR2 YYEEEE. With 2 bases removed from V and 13 bases from J, the gap between germline ends came to 12 bases. The CDR3 spans 11 residues.

The chain links TRBV5-6 to TRBJ1-2; D is perhaps TRBD1 (6 bases). The TCR was taken from a woman aged 25 to 39 in good health. The sequencing input was naive CD4+ T cells from blood. CDR3 loop: CASSFGQIATF. CDR3 in DNA: TGTGCCAGCAGCTTTGGACAGATCGCCACCTTC.